Each of the 30 T cell receptor beta chains below was sequenced from the same sample in a study of blood T cell repertoires in COVID-19. Generated by immunoSEQ multiplex PCR, the TCRdb table keeps only in-frame clones and is missing some. In the table there are under 55,000 clones, over 70% of which are singletons. Material for sequencing was peripheral blood. The receptors here all came from a woman older than 75 with COVID-19, enrolled during active disease.

The rearrangement links TRBV19 to TRBJ2-7; the match to TRBD1 covers 7 bases. V shed 11 bases, J shed 4 bases, and the junction held 11 bases outside the gene matches. Germline CDR1 is LNHDA and CDR2 is SQIVND (reference sequence). The CDR3 spans 13 residues. As DNA, the CDR3 is TGTGCCGCAGGGGGTGGTCGTCGGTACGAGCAGTACTTC. Translating it yields CAAGGGRRYEQYF.

The CDR3 nucleotides read TGTGCCAGCAGGGATGCTTTCGGGAGGGCTAGTGAGCAGTTCTTC. It translates to CASRDAFGRASEQFF. The chain carries TRBV6-5 and TRBJ2-1; 8 bases align to TRBD2. Losses at the gene ends were 6 bases for V and 9 bases for J; bases not matched to a gene: 13. The germline CDR1 and CDR2 sequences are MNHEY and SVGAGI. The CDR3 is made up of 15 amino acids.

This chain joins TRBV29-1 and TRBJ1-5, with D perhaps TRBD1 (6 bases). Germline CDR1 is SQVTM and CDR2 is ANQGSEA. The CDR3 is 15 amino acids. The V gene lost 6 bases and the J gene lost 9 bases, with 24 bases spanning the gap. CDR3 amino acids: CSVEKFSTGQGPQHF. The CDR3 DNA sequence: TGCAGCGTCGAGAAATTCTCGACAGGTCAGGGGCCCCAGCATTTT.

This clone was seen a few times. The chain recombines TRBV6-2 or TRBV6-3 with TRBJ1-3; D perhaps matches TRBD1 (5 bases). The germline gives CDR1 MNHEY, CDR2 SVGEGT. This CDR3 is built from 16 residues. Trimming took 0 bases from V and 7 from J, leaving 16 bases between them. CDR3: CASSYSGRATANTIYF. DNA for the CDR3: TGTGCCAGCAGTTACTCGGGCAGGGCTACGGCGAACACCATATATTTT.

This clone was observed a handful of times. At one of its ends the junction is not consistent with the germline gene, which may arise from a read error. This chain joins TRBV19 and TRBJ1-4; a possible D gene is TRBD1 (6 bases). Germline V gene data show CDR1 as LNHDA and CDR2 as SQIVND (reference sequence). The CDR3 runs 14 residues. Written as DNA, the CDR3 is TGTGCCAGTAGTATCGGGACAACGAATGAAAAACTGTTTTTT. It yields the protein CASSIGTTNEKLFF.

This chain uses TRBV6-5 with TRBJ2-5; 9 nucleotides align to TRBD1. The V segment lost 6 bases and the J segment 5 bases; nucleotides outside the gene matches: 7. The CDR3 is made up of 14 amino acids. The germline gives CDR1 MNHEY, CDR2 SVGAGI. In DNA, the CDR3 is TGTGCCAGCAGCTGGGGACAGGGTGGTGAGACCCAGTACTTC. Protein: CASSWGQGGETQYF.

The chain couples TRBV6-1 to TRBJ2-1, with TRBD2 matching over 10 bases. CDR3 length equals 16 residues. Germline values: CDR1 MNHNS, CDR2 SASEGT. After removal of 4 bases from V and 4 bases from J, the junction contained 7 bases not matched to a gene. The CDR3 region is CASSVSGTSVYNEQFF. CDR3 nucleotides: TGTGCCAGCAGTGTTTCCGGGACTAGCGTGTACAATGAGCAGTTCTTC.

The rearrangement uses TRBV11-3 and TRBJ2-7; no clear D gene. Germline CDR1 reads SGHNT; CDR2 reads YENEEA. V lost 9 bases to trimming and J lost 4 bases, with 16 bases between them. This CDR3 has 13 residues. This CDR3 is CARGRPRLYEQYF. CDR3 bases: TGTGCCAGGGGCCGGCCACGGCTGTACGAGCAGTACTTC.

The rearrangement links TRBV7-2 to TRBJ2-1, with 7 bases fitting TRBD1. The V gene's germline CDR1 is SGHTA and CDR2 FQGNSA. The V and J ends lost 5 bases and 7 bases, in that order; junction bases with no gene match: 5. The CDR3 extends over 13 amino acids. CDR3 sequence reads: CASSAYRGNEQFF. The CDR3 DNA sequence: TGTGCCAGCAGCGCTTACAGGGGTAATGAGCAGTTCTTC.

The rearrangement links TRBV13 to TRBJ2-1; the match to TRBD1 covers 11 bases. V shed 2 bases, J shed 4 bases, and the junction held 10 bases outside the gene matches. CDR3 size: 18 residues. Germline CDR1 PRHDT, CDR2 FYEKMQ (reference sequence). As DNA, the CDR3 is TGTGCCAGCAGCTTAAATGTTAGGGACAGGGGGATGTACAATGAGCAGTTCTTC. It specifies CASSLNVRDRGMYNEQFF.

The V gene is TRBV11-2, the J gene TRBJ1-1; D might be TRBD1 (6 bases). From germline, CDR1 is SGHAT and CDR2 FQNNGV. V gave up 5 bases and J gave up 0 bases, with 13 bases separating them. This CDR3 has 15 amino acids. This CDR3 reads CASSIWTAVNTEAFF. DNA for the CDR3: TGTGCCAGCAGCATATGGACAGCAGTGAACACTGAAGCTTTCTTT.

V and J are TRBV29-1 and TRBJ2-7; weak D call: TRBD2 (5 bases). Germline V gene data show CDR1 as SQVTM and CDR2 as ANQGSEA. The V and J ends lost 7 bases and 3 bases respectively, with 7 bases between them. CDR3 size: 10 residues. CDR3 in DNA: TGCAGCGCCGGGGACTACGAGCAGTACTTC. This encodes CSAGDYEQYF.

This sequence joins TRBV11-3 and TRBJ2-1; 8 positions agree with TRBD2. Trimming took 0 bases from V and 7 from J; bases not matched to a gene: 2. Per germline, CDR1 SGHNT and CDR2 YENEEA. There are 14 residues in the CDR3. The CDR3 sequence is CASSLDAGGNEQFF. CDR3 nucleotide sequence: TGTGCCAGCAGCTTAGATGCGGGGGGAAATGAGCAGTTCTTC.

V usage is TRBV5-1 and J usage is TRBJ1-1, with 7 bases lining up with TRBD1. The junction had 8 bases not matched to a gene; V was cut back by 4 bases and J by 2 bases. The CDR3 extends over 15 amino acids. Germline values: CDR1 SGHRS, CDR2 YFSETQ. CDR3 coding DNA: TGCGCCAGCAGCGCCGGGACAGCGTTAAACACTGAAGCTTTCTTT. Translated, it gives CASSAGTALNTEAFF.

The chain employs TRBV6-5 and TRBJ1-2, with 11 bases fitting TRBD1. V trimming: 6 bases; J trimming: 7 bases; junction bases outside the gene matches: 10. Germline V CDR1 and CDR2: MNHEY, SVGAGI. The CDR3 runs 15 residues. The CDR3 coding sequence is TGTGCCAGCAGGTCGCCGGGACAGGGGGTTCTTGGCTACACCTTC. Protein sequence: CASRSPGQGVLGYTF.

The chain links TRBV6-5 to TRBJ1-5; D is undetermined. The CDR3 sequence is 15 residues long. Trimming stripped 5 bases from V and 6 bases from J, with 17 bases between. Germline CDR1 reads MNHEY; CDR2 reads SVGAGI. DNA for the CDR3: TGTGCCAGCAGTCCCTCGACACTGAACGGTCAGCCCCAGCATTTT. Translating gives CASSPSTLNGQPQHF.

This clone was seen a handful of times. The V and J genes are TRBV4-2 and TRBJ2-1; the match to TRBD2 covers 15 bases. Germline V gives CDR1 LGHNA, CDR2 YNFKEQ. J lost 12 bases, V lost 4 bases, and 4 bases had no gene match. CDR3 length: 14 residues. CDR3: CASSPLGLAGGQFF. CDR3 nucleotides: TGTGCCAGCAGCCCGCTGGGACTAGCGGGAGGGCAGTTCTTC.

This clone was seen only a few times. V usage is TRBV18 and J usage is TRBJ2-2; TRBD2 matches at 7 bases. CDR3 length equals 15 residues. V trimming: 10 bases; J trimming: 0 bases; junction bases outside the gene matches: 8. Germline V gene sequence: CDR1 KGHSH, CDR2 LQKENI. CDR3 DNA sequence: TGTGCCACCTATCGCGGGGGAGCGAACACCGGGGAGCTGTTTTTT. It encodes CATYRGGANTGELFF.

This chain links TRBV2 with TRBJ2-1; 10 bases fit TRBD2. The CDR3 spans 14 residues. Trimming took 8 bases from V and 3 from J; bases not matched to a gene: 4. From germline, CDR1 is SNHLY and CDR2 FYNNEI. DNA of the CDR3: TGTGCCAGCCGACTAGCGGGCCGCTACAATGAGCAGTTCTTC. Translated: CASRLAGRYNEQFF.

The V call is TRBV11-3, the J call TRBJ2-1, with 8 bases identical to TRBD2. J gave up 10 bases and V 4 bases, and 9 bases lay outside the gene matches. Germline assignment: CDR1 SGHNT and CDR2 YENEEA. The CDR3 length is 14 residues. In DNA form, the CDR3 reads TGTGCCAGCAGCTCCGACGGGGGGGCCGGAGAGCAGTTCTTC. Protein product: CASSSDGGAGEQFF.

Only a few counts were recorded for this clone. This chain connects TRBV18 to TRBJ1-3; D is undetermined. The CDR3 is made up of 17 amino acids. Per the germline V gene, CDR1 is KGHSH and CDR2 is LQKENI. The germline V and J ends were trimmed by 5 bases and 4 bases, with 21 bases remaining between them. The CDR3 spells CASSSGRFEFGGNTIYF. The CDR3 region has the DNA TGTGCCAGCTCAAGCGGACGGTTTGAGTTTGGGGGAAACACCATATATTTT. Complete variable domain (other parts from reference TRBV18 and TRBJ1-3): NAGVMQNPRHLVRRRGQEARLRCSPMKGHSHVYWYRQLPEEGLKFMVYLQKENIIDESGMPKERFSAEFPKEGPSILRIQQVVRGDSAAYFCASSSGRFEFGGNTIYFGEGSWLTVV.

The genes are TRBV28 and TRBJ1-5; D remains unclear. CDR1 is MDHEN, CDR2 SYDVKM, per germline. The CDR3 length is 16 residues. V lost 7 bases to trimming and J lost 1 base, with 17 bases between them. The CDR3 DNA reads TGTGCCAGCACCCCGTCCCGAGGTGGGAGCAATCAGCCCCAGCATTTT. Amino acid sequence: CASTPSRGGSNQPQHF.

This chain links TRBV24-1 with TRBJ2-3, with TRBD1 matching 8 bases. This CDR3 has 14 amino acids. J was trimmed by 1 base and V by 5 bases; bases with no gene match: 1. The germline V gene encodes CDR1 KGHDR and CDR2 SFDVKD. The CDR3 region is CATSGGQGTDTQYF. The CDR3 DNA reads as TGTGCCACCAGTGGGGGACAGGGCACAGATACGCAGTATTTT.

This clone was seen a handful of times. The rearrangement joins TRBV6-2 or TRBV6-3 to TRBJ2-7, with 8 bases lining up with TRBD2. Trimming removed 4 bases from V and 2 bases from J; junction bases left unmatched: 4. Germline V gives CDR1 MNHEY, CDR2 SVGEGT. CDR3 length equals 14 residues. The CDR3: CASSWTSSTYEQYF. DNA of the CDR3: TGTGCCAGCAGTTGGACTAGCTCCACCTACGAGCAGTACTTC.

The V gene is TRBV2, the J gene TRBJ2-1; TRBD2 agrees at 10 bases. CDR3 length equals 15 residues. With V trimmed by 7 bases and J by 6 bases, 9 bases remained unmatched. The germline V gene has CDR1 SNHLY and CDR2 FYNNEI. Here the CDR3 reads CASTLVRTSGNEQFF. The CDR3 DNA is TGTGCCAGCACCCTCGTGCGGACTAGCGGCAATGAGCAGTTCTTC.

On this clone itself: Germline is not matched at one junction end, which may reflect a read error. This sequence joins TRBV29-1 and TRBJ2-1; 7 nucleotides line up with TRBD1. This CDR3 contains 14 residues. Germline-derived CDR1 and CDR2 are SQVTM and ANQGSEA. Here the CDR3 DNA reads TGCAGCGTTGCTAACAGGGGATTATACAGTGAGCAGTTCTTC. Translation: CSVANRGLYSEQFF.

This chain connects TRBV10-3 to TRBJ1-1; perhaps TRBD1 as D (6 bases). The CDR3 has 15 residues. V dropped 4 bases and J dropped 0 bases, with 12 bases sitting between them. The germline V gene encodes CDR1 ENHRY and CDR2 SYGVKD. In nucleotides, the CDR3 is TGTGCCATCAGTGGGCTACAGGGCATGAACACTGAAGCTTTCTTT. Protein sequence: CAISGLQGMNTEAFF.

This rearrangement joins TRBV28 to TRBJ1-1; 9 bases line up with TRBD1. Germline CDR1 and CDR2: MDHEN and SYDVKM. The CDR3 extends over 15 amino acids. Trimming at V came to 6 bases and at J to 4 bases, leaving 9 bases not matched to a gene. Here the CDR3 DNA reads TGTGCCAGCAGGTGGGACAGGGCGTACAGCACTGAAGCTTTCTTT. Its protein is CASRWDRAYSTEAFF.

The chain links TRBV6-5 to TRBJ1-2; D call uncertain. CDR3 length equals 14 residues. V dropped 7 bases and J dropped 4 bases, with 16 bases sitting between them. In germline, CDR1 is MNHEY, CDR2 SVGAGI. CDR3 sequence (DNA): TGTGCCAGCATCCAACCTCCGGGATCCTATGGCTACACCTTC. This translates into CASIQPPGSYGYTF.

The chain combines TRBV28 with TRBJ2-3, with TRBD1 matching over 10 bases. The CDR3 has 16 residues. J gave up 6 bases and V 4 bases, and 10 bases lay outside the gene matches. Per the germline V gene, CDR1 is MDHEN and CDR2 is SYDVKM. The CDR3 is CASSSYIPGQGDTQYF. The CDR3, as DNA: TGTGCCAGCAGTTCGTACATACCGGGACAGGGGGATACGCAGTATTTT.